A selection of T cell receptor beta chains follows, all from one sample in a study of neurological immune-mediated disorders. TCRdb recomputed calls from the 5' RACE reads with MiXCR, one row per CDR3 protein. The sample includes approximately 84,000 distinct CDR3 sequences, approximately 4.6% of them seen just once. Sequenced material: PBMCs. Receptor source: a woman in her sixties or seventies with multiple sclerosis. The CDR3 runs from the conserved cysteine through the conserved F or W. The order of the fields is clone size, D gene, V gene, CDR3 length, J gene, CDR3 protein, CDR3 DNA. The D gene is left open where the match is weak. Sizes are listed as once, few, many, or a class for an expanded clone.

>many|-|TRBV4-1|16|TRBJ2-2
CASSQRSDPRTGELFF
TGCGCCAGCAGCCAAAGATCGGATCCGCGGACCGGGGAGCTGTTTTTT
>many|-|TRBV6-1|13|TRBJ1-1
CASSVTQGTEAFF
TGTGCCAGCAGTGTTACACAGGGCACTGAAGCTTTCTTT
>many|TRBD1|TRBV6-5|16|TRBJ2-2
CASSLSTGGFTGELFF
TGTGCCAGCAGCCTCTCTACAGGGGGCTTCACCGGGGAGCTGTTTTTT
>many|-|TRBV7-9|15|TRBJ1-1
CASSFFTAENTEAFF
TGTGCCAGCAGCTTTTTTACGGCGGAGAACACTGAAGCTTTCTTT
>many|-|TRBV18|15|TRBJ2-6
CASSPQIPGANVLTF
TGTGCCAGCTCACCCCAAATCCCTGGGGCCAACGTCCTGACTTTC
>many|TRBD2|TRBV7-2|15|TRBJ2-7
CASSFDGGWVDEQYF
TGTGCCAGCAGCTTTGACGGGGGGTGGGTGGACGAGCAGTACTTC
>many|-|TRBV5-4|14|TRBJ1-4
CASSLRGPNEKLFF
TGTGCCAGCAGCTTACGGGGCCCTAATGAAAAACTGTTTTTT
>many|TRBD2|TRBV5-1|17|TRBJ2-5
CASSREGVPRGGETQYF
TGCGCCAGCAGCCGGGAGGGAGTTCCCCGCGGTGGAGAGACCCAGTACTTC
>many|-|TRBV25-1|15|TRBJ2-7
CASSEFGTPQGEQYF
TGTGCCAGCAGTGAATTTGGGACGCCCCAAGGGGAGCAGTACTTC
>many|-|TRBV20-1|15|TRBJ1-5
CSAHAVVQGNQPQHF
TGCAGTGCGCACGCGGTAGTTCAAGGCAATCAGCCCCAGCATTTT
>many|-|TRBV2|12|TRBJ2-1
CASRRLPNEQFF
TGTGCCAGCAGGCGGTTACCCAATGAGCAGTTCTTC
>many|-|TRBV6-5|14|TRBJ2-5
CASSYSDRGETQYF
TGTGCCAGCAGTTACTCTGATCGGGGAGAGACCCAGTACTTC
>many|-|TRBV7-2|13|TRBJ1-1
CASSSQKYTEAFF
TGTGCCAGCAGCTCCCAAAAGTACACTGAAGCTTTCTTT
>many|TRBD1|TRBV7-9|16|TRBJ1-2
CASSLPRDSDNYGYTF
TGTGCCAGCAGCTTACCCCGGGACAGCGATAACTATGGCTACACCTTC
>many|TRBD1|TRBV27|14|TRBJ2-2
CASRDRSNTGELFF
TGTGCCTCTCGGGACAGATCGAACACCGGGGAGCTGTTTTTT
>many|TRBD1|TRBV10-3|14|TRBJ1-5
CAISDRVRDQPQHF
TGTGCCATCAGCGACAGGGTGCGGGATCAGCCCCAGCATTTT
>many|-|TRBV5-1|14|TRBJ2-5
CASSETVSKETQYF
TGCGCCAGCAGCGAGACCGTTTCAAAAGAGACCCAGTACTTC
>many|TRBD1|TRBV24-1|16|TRBJ2-1
CATSDPVGQTYNEQFF
TGTGCCACCAGTGACCCCGTGGGACAGACCTACAATGAGCAGTTCTTC
>many|TRBD1|TRBV4-1|17|TRBJ2-1
CASSQGQGARSYNEQFF
TGCGCCAGCAGCCAAGGACAGGGGGCGCGTTCCTACAATGAGCAGTTCTTC
>many|TRBD1|TRBV7-9|14|TRBJ1-6
CASSLRQGYSPLHF
TGTGCCAGCAGCTTGCGACAGGGATATTCACCCCTCCACTTT
>many|TRBD2|TRBV2|15|TRBJ2-3
CASSSLGGGTDTQYF
TGTGCCAGCAGTAGTCTTGGGGGGGGCACAGATACGCAGTATTTT
>few|TRBD1|TRBV29-1|16|TRBJ1-2
CSVELRQGARSYGYTF
TGCAGCGTTGAATTGCGACAGGGAGCGAGATCCTATGGCTACACCTTC
>many|TRBD1|TRBV20-1|17|TRBJ2-2
CSARGGTADFFTGELFF
TGCAGTGCTAGAGGTGGGACAGCGGACTTTTTCACCGGGGAGCTGTTTTTT
>many|-|TRBV7-9|16|TRBJ2-5
CASSLALAGNQETQYF
TGTGCCAGCAGCTTAGCGCTGGCAGGGAATCAAGAGACCCAGTACTTC
>many|TRBD1|TRBV6-5|14|TRBJ2-7
CASSYTQGAREQYF
TGTGCCAGCAGTTACACCCAGGGGGCCCGGGAGCAGTACTTC